The clone carrying this T cell receptor beta chain was seen many times. This sample is part of a study of blood T cells in healthy people across ages. The CDR3 is 16 amino acids. Trimming took off 4 bases at V and 0 bases at J, with 14 bases between the two ends. CDR1 is MNHEY, CDR2 SVGAGI, per germline. A sample-barcoded 5' primer and a J-beta primer mix were used in a second PCR of roughly 6 to 11 cycles. TCRdb itself ran the 5' RACE reads through MiXCR, one entry per CDR3 protein. The sample lists 250,000 to 300,000 distinct CDR3 sequences; around 27% were seen once. The chain employs TRBV6-5 and TRBJ2-3; no reliable D call. This receptor was obtained from a woman in her 70s in good health. Sequencing was performed on blood. Here the CDR3 DNA reads TGTGCCAGCAGTTTTAGGGCTCCTCCTAGCACAGATACGCAGTATTTT. As protein: CASSFRAPPSTDTQYF.